Below, 21 T cell receptor beta chains from the same sample are listed, as sequenced in a study of shared clonotypes between healthy human individuals. TCRdb's table, derived via immunoSEQ multiplex PCR, lists solely in-frame clones and lacks some. The sample carries about 2.3 million clones, 85% to 95% recorded once. The specimen was naive CD4+ T cells from PBMCs. Subset here: CD45RA+ positively selected. Receptor source: a man between 18 and 35 years old in good health. Some clones in this sample may be carry-over from other donors' samples.

The V call is TRBV10-3, the J call TRBJ2-7; D is possibly TRBD2 (6 bases). V was pared by 5 bases and J by 6 bases, with 11 bases between. Per germline, CDR1 ENHRY and CDR2 SYGVKD. The CDR3 totals 12 residues. The CDR3 nucleotides read TGTGCCATCAGTATACTAGCAACCGAGCAGTACTTC. Protein sequence: CAISILATEQYF.

DNA of the CDR3: TGTGCCAGCAGCTTAACTAGCGGGAGCACAGATACGCAGTATTTT. It translates to CASSLTSGSTDTQYF. The rearrangement links TRBV5-5 to TRBJ2-3; 9 positions match TRBD2. CDR3 length: 15 amino acids. V dropped 2 bases and J dropped 0; count of bases not matched to a gene: 1. Germline V gene data show CDR1 as SGHKS and CDR2 as YYEKEE (reference sequence).

The genes are TRBV5-1 and TRBJ1-1; D not certain. V was clipped by 0 bases and J by 1 base, with 10 bases between them. The CDR3 sequence is 15 residues long. CDR1 SGHRS and CDR2 YFSETQ come from the germline V gene. This CDR3 reads CASSLAVQTNTEAFF. The CDR3 DNA reads as TGCGCCAGCAGCTTGGCAGTACAGACGAACACTGAAGCTTTCTTT.

The chain recombines TRBV30 with TRBJ2-2, with no clear D. The germline CDR1 and CDR2 sequences are GTSNPN and SVGIG (reference sequence). The length of the CDR3 is 17 residues. Between the trimmed V and J ends, which lost 2 bases and 5 bases, there was a span of 21 bases. The CDR3 DNA sequence: TGTGCCTGGAGTCCCGGCCGTGGCAGTTTAAGGACCGGGGAGCTGTTTTTT. Translation gives CAWSPGRGSLRTGELFF.

The chain uses TRBV7-8 and TRBJ2-1; TRBD2 might be the D (5 bases). V lost 6 bases and J 5 bases, leaving 17 bases between the germline ends. Germline V gene lookup returns CDR1 SGHVS and CDR2 FQNEAQ. The length of the CDR3 is 15 residues. The CDR3 region has the DNA TGTGCCAGCAGTCATCAGGACTCCCGAGACAATGAGCAGTTCTTC. It specifies CASSHQDSRDNEQFF.

The chain links TRBV9 to TRBJ2-1; D is possibly TRBD2 (6 bases). V was cut by 4 bases and J by 5 bases, with 13 bases left in between. The CDR3 consists of 14 residues. Germline values: CDR1 SGDLS, CDR2 YYNGEE. The CDR3: CASSLSGQNNEQFF. The CDR3 DNA reads TGTGCCAGCAGCCTCAGCGGGCAAAACAATGAGCAGTTCTTC.

The table lists this clone with a count of one. V is TRBV21-1 and J is TRBJ1-5. TRBV21-1 is labeled a pseudogene. The CDR3 covers 15 residues. This CDR3 reads CASSEERQIYQPQHF. CDR3 DNA: TGTGCCAGCAGTGAAGAAAGGCAGATCTATCAGCCCCAGCATTTT.

The chain recombines TRBV9 with TRBJ2-6; D call uncertain. This CDR3 comprises 18 residues. Germline loops: CDR1 SGDLS, CDR2 YYNGEE. V was trimmed by 0 bases and J by 0 bases, leaving 13 bases between them. CDR3 amino acids: CASSVGPAQYSGANVLTF. As DNA, the CDR3 is TGTGCCAGCAGCGTAGGCCCAGCACAATACTCTGGGGCCAACGTCCTGACTTTC.

V is TRBV19 and J is TRBJ2-6, with D possibly being TRBD2 (6 bases). The V gene lost 5 bases and the J gene lost 6 bases, with 26 bases spanning the gap. In germline, CDR1 is LNHDA, CDR2 SQIVND (reference sequence). This CDR3 contains 19 residues. In DNA, the CDR3 is TGTGCCAGTAGTGAGGCGGGACGCTTGGCCTTGATTCCGGCCAACGTCCTGACTTTC. Its translation is CASSEAGRLALIPANVLTF.

The chain links TRBV28 to TRBJ1-4, with TRBD1 identical over 11 bases. Per the germline V gene, CDR1 is MDHEN and CDR2 is SYDVKM. The trim removed 6 bases at V and 5 bases at J, leaving 2 bases unmatched. This CDR3 has 14 amino acids. In nucleotides, the CDR3 is TGTGCCAGCAGAGGACAGGGGGCAAATGAAAAACTGTTTTTT. This codes for CASRGQGANEKLFF.

This chain joins TRBV6-5 and TRBJ1-4, with D uncertain. V dropped 10 bases and J dropped 7 bases, with 19 bases sitting between them. CDR3 length: 14 amino acids. The V gene's germline CDR1 is MNHEY and CDR2 SVGAGI. CDR3: CATTARAASEKLFF. The CDR3 coding sequence is TGTGCCACCACCGCCCGGGCCGCTAGTGAAAAACTGTTTTTT.

The genes are TRBV9 and TRBJ1-1; D possibly corresponds to TRBD1 (6 bases). CDR1 is SGDLS, CDR2 YYNGEE, per germline. The CDR3 sequence is 15 residues long. Between the trimmed V and J ends, which lost 3 bases and 5 bases, there was a span of 17 bases. In DNA, the CDR3 is TGTGCCAGCAGCGCCACCGGGACATTGGGGACTGAAGCTTTCTTT. It yields the protein CASSATGTLGTEAFF. The whole variable domain, remainder taken from reference TRBV9 and TRBJ1-1, is DSGVTQTPKHLITATGQRVTLRCSPRSGDLSVYWYQQSLDQGLQFLIQYYNGEERAKGNILERFSAQQFPDLHSELNLSSLELGDSALYFCASSATGTLGTEAFFGQGTRLTVV.

This chain connects TRBV7-2 to TRBJ1-1, with no clear D. From germline, CDR1 is SGHTA and CDR2 FQGNSA. This CDR3 spans 14 amino acids. V lost 3 bases and J lost 8, with 16 bases in between. In DNA form, the CDR3 reads TGTGCCAGCAGCTTTGATCGAGGAGTTTCCGAAGCTTTCTTT. This sequence encodes CASSFDRGVSEAFF. The full variable domain, its missing parts supplied by reference TRBV7-2 and TRBJ1-1, is GAGVSQSPSNKVTEKGKDVELRCDPISGHTALYWYRQSLGQGLEFLIYFQGNSAPDKSGLPSDRFSAERTGGSVSTLTIQRTQQEDSAVYLCASSFDRGVSEAFFGQGTRLTVV.

The V and J genes are TRBV15 and TRBJ2-7, with 9 positions matching TRBD2. CDR1 and CDR2 from the germline V gene are LNHNV and YYDKDF (reference sequence). The CDR3 consists of 17 residues. Trimming cost V 0 bases and J 3 bases; bases outside gene matches: 9. The CDR3 nucleotides read TGTGCCACCAGCAGAGATCTCCCGACGACTAGCGGCTACGAGCAGTACTTC. The encoded protein is CATSRDLPTTSGYEQYF.

The chain carries TRBV5-1 and TRBJ1-5, with TRBD1 matching over 7 bases. Trimming removed 4 bases from V and 2 bases from J; junction bases left unmatched: 9. The CDR3 covers 16 residues. Germline CDR1 reads SGHRS; CDR2 reads YFSETQ. The CDR3 loop reads CASSQGGTAGNQPQHF. As DNA, the CDR3 is TGCGCCAGCAGCCAGGGGGGAACGGCGGGCAATCAGCCCCAGCATTTT.

V is TRBV19 and J is TRBJ2-4; 9 nucleotides align to TRBD1. CDR3 size: 13 residues. The V segment lost 6 bases and the J segment 7 bases; nucleotides outside the gene matches: 4. Germline V lookup: CDR1 LNHDA, CDR2 SQIVND (reference sequence). In DNA, the CDR3 is TGTGCCAGTAGCCGGGACAGGGAGAACATTCAGTACTTC. Translating it yields CASSRDRENIQYF.

The chain joins TRBV6-1 to TRBJ2-5; 9 bases align to TRBD2. Germline CDR1 is MNHNS and CDR2 is SASEGT. The J segment lost 0 bases and the V segment lost 2 bases, leaving 10 bases of the junction unmatched. There are 18 residues in the CDR3. CDR3 nucleotide sequence: TGTGCCAGCAGTGAATGGGTAGCGGGAGTTGGGTACCAAGAGACCCAGTACTTC. It encodes CASSEWVAGVGYQETQYF.

The chain is built from TRBV19 and TRBJ2-7; 9 nucleotides line up with TRBD1. With V trimmed by 5 bases and J by 3 bases, 8 bases remained unmatched. Germline CDR1 is LNHDA and CDR2 is SQIVND (reference sequence). This CDR3 contains 15 residues. The chain's CDR3 is CASSPWTGAVYEQYF. The CDR3 region has the DNA TGTGCCAGTAGTCCTTGGACAGGGGCTGTCTACGAGCAGTACTTC.

The chain couples TRBV5-1 to TRBJ1-1, with TRBD1 as a possible D gene (6 bases). This CDR3 is 16 amino acids long. Germline CDR1 SGHRS, CDR2 YFSETQ. Between the trimmed V and J ends, which lost 3 bases and 3 bases, there was a span of 18 bases. The CDR3 reads CASSSGAGGAYTEAFF. The CDR3 DNA is TGCGCCAGCAGCTCGGGGGCCGGGGGGGCCTACACTGAAGCTTTCTTT.

This CDR3 is CASSFSLLGGASNQPQHF. The CDR3, as DNA: TGTGCCAGCAGTTTTTCCCTTCTTGGGGGGGCGAGCAATCAGCCCCAGCATTTT. The chain couples TRBV28 to TRBJ1-5, with D possibly being TRBD1 (6 bases). Germline CDR1 is MDHEN and CDR2 is SYDVKM. The CDR3 totals 18 residues. Trimming took off 3 bases at V and 1 base at J, with 19 bases between the two ends.

Concerning this clone: The same CDR3 arises from other DNA sequences in this sample as well. The chain recombines TRBV27 with TRBJ1-1, with D possibly TRBD1 on 6 matching bases. CDR3 length equals 14 residues. Germline V gene data show CDR1 as MNHEY and CDR2 as SMNVEV (reference sequence). Trimming stripped 4 bases from V and 1 base from J, with 10 bases between. The DNA of the CDR3 is TGTGCCAGCAGTTGGGGGCGAGGGAACACTGAAGCTTTCTTT. Protein: CASSWGRGNTEAFF.